The rows below give T cell receptor beta chains drawn from one sample of a study of control samples from healthy donors and cancer patients. This table comes from immunoSEQ multiplex PCR, and its TCRdb copy is limited to in-frame clones, with some not included. The sample gives 70,000 to 90,000 clones, around 90% of which show up once; 1.5% to 2% is in the top ten. The sequenced sample consisted of PBMCs. The receptor set was obtained from a woman aged 60-70 years with head and neck cancer. Both conserved end residues are part of each CDR3. D genes are given only for firm matches. Some rows have no size entry. The others give once, few or many, or a class for an expanded clone.

J: TRBJ2-2; size: NA; D: TRBD2; V: TRBV29-1; CDR3: CSVRTSGITGELFF; DNA: TGCAGCGTTAGGACTAGCGGGATTACCGGGGAGCTGTTTTTT
J: TRBJ2-1; size: once; D: TRBD2; V: TRBV29-1; CDR3: CSVGNKLAGSSYNEQFF; DNA: TGCAGCGTAGGGAATAAACTAGCGGGAAGCTCCTACAATGAGCAGTTCTTC
J: TRBJ2-1; size: few; D: TRBD2; V: TRBV19; CDR3: CASSMGVTSGTYNEQFF; DNA: TGTGCCAGTAGTATGGGGGTGACTAGCGGGACCTACAATGAGCAGTTCTTC
J: TRBJ2-7; size: NA; D: NA; V: TRBV6-2/TRBV6-3; CDR3: CASSYQAPDEQYF; DNA: TGTGCCAGCAGTTATCAGGCCCCCGACGAGCAGTACTTC
J: TRBJ2-5; size: once; D: NA; V: TRBV5-1; CDR3: CASSLDSGRETQYF; DNA: TGCGCCAGCAGCTTGGATTCAGGGCGAGAGACCCAGTACTTC
J: TRBJ1-2; size: NA; D: NA; V: TRBV30; CDR3: CAWRAAGYGYTF; DNA: TGTGCCTGGAGGGCCGCGGGGTATGGCTACACCTTC
J: TRBJ2-1; size: few; D: NA; V: TRBV24-1; CDR3: CATSGPSTGQGNEQFF; DNA: TGTGCCACCAGTGGCCCAAGTACCGGACAAGGGAATGAGCAGTTCTTC
J: TRBJ1-2; size: NA; D: NA; V: TRBV30; CDR3: CAVTGTKNYGYTF; DNA: TGTGCCGTTACCGGGACGAAGAACTATGGCTACACCTTC
J: TRBJ1-1; size: NA; D: NA; V: TRBV18; CDR3: CASSHGDTTNTEAFF; DNA: TGTGCCAGCTCGCATGGGGACACAACAAACACTGAAGCTTTCTTT
J: TRBJ2-3; size: NA; D: TRBD1; V: TRBV5-1; CDR3: CASSLEGQGLTDTQYF; DNA: TGCGCCAGCAGCTTGGAGGGACAGGGTTTAACAGATACGCAGTATTTT
J: TRBJ1-5; size: NA; D: NA; V: TRBV6-5; CDR3: CASSYRAGHNQPQHF; DNA: TGTGCCAGCAGTTACAGGGCAGGCCACAATCAGCCCCAGCATTTT
J: TRBJ2-7; size: NA; D: NA; V: TRBV2; CDR3: CASSEDSEGEQYF; DNA: TGTGCCAGCAGCGAGGACTCAGAGGGCGAGCAGTACTTC
J: TRBJ2-1; size: NA; D: NA; V: TRBV19; CDR3: CASGGYNEQFF; DNA: TGTGCCAGTGGAGGCTACAATGAGCAGTTCTTC
J: TRBJ1-2; size: NA; D: TRBD1; V: TRBV27; CDR3: CASSPKVPGQGFYGYTF; DNA: TGTGCCAGCAGTCCTAAGGTCCCGGGACAGGGCTTCTATGGCTACACCTTC
J: TRBJ2-7; size: NA; D: TRBD2; V: TRBV7-2; CDR3: CASSQHPSGSSYEQYF; DNA: TGTGCCAGCAGCCAACATCCTAGCGGGAGTAGTTACGAGCAGTACTTC
J: TRBJ2-4; size: NA; D: NA; V: TRBV19; CDR3: CASTGFNIQYF; DNA: TGTGCCAGTACGGGTTTTAACATTCAGTACTTC
J: TRBJ1-1; size: NA; D: TRBD1; V: TRBV5-3; CDR3: CARSSAYLPGQSFMNTEAFF; DNA: TGTGCCAGAAGCTCTGCCTACCTACCGGGACAGAGCTTCATGAACACTGAAGCTTTCTTT
J: TRBJ2-7; size: NA; D: TRBD1; V: TRBV5-1; CDR3: CASSRSSAGTAYEQYF; DNA: TGCGCCAGCAGCCGGAGTTCAGCAGGGACAGCCTACGAGCAGTACTTC
J: TRBJ2-6; size: NA; D: TRBD1; V: TRBV28; CDR3: CASSSVRDRSFSGANVLTF; DNA: TGTGCCAGCAGTAGTGTCCGGGACAGATCTTTCTCTGGGGCCAACGTCCTGACTTTC
J: TRBJ2-7; size: NA; D: TRBD2; V: TRBV15; CDR3: CATRLAGGYEQYF; DNA: TGTGCCACGCGCTTAGCGGGGGGCTACGAGCAGTACTTC
J: TRBJ2-5; size: NA; D: NA; V: TRBV30; CDR3: CACGRGETQYF; DNA: TGTGCCTGTGGACGTGGAGAGACCCAGTACTTC
J: TRBJ2-1; size: NA; D: TRBD2; V: TRBV4-3; CDR3: CASSQDAAGGVSSYNEQFF; DNA: TGCGCCAGCAGCCAAGATGCAGCGGGAGGGGTAAGCTCCTACAATGAGCAGTTCTTC
J: TRBJ2-5; size: NA; D: NA; V: TRBV15; CDR3: CATSREREETQYF; DNA: TGTGCCACCAGCAGAGAGAGGGAGGAGACCCAGTACTTC
J: TRBJ2-1; size: NA; D: TRBD1; V: TRBV6-5; CDR3: CASSAEQGAWNEQFF; DNA: TGTGCCAGCAGCGCCGAACAGGGGGCCTGGAATGAGCAGTTCTTC
J: TRBJ2-1; size: once; D: TRBD1; V: TRBV7-6; CDR3: CASSLAYRGRNNEQFF; DNA: TGTGCCAGCAGCTTAGCCTACAGGGGCCGGAACAATGAGCAGTTCTTC
J: TRBJ2-7; size: NA; D: TRBD1; V: TRBV3-1/TRBV3-2; CDR3: CASSRGQTTYEQYF; DNA: TGTGCCAGCAGCCGGGGACAGACGACCTACGAGCAGTACTTC
J: TRBJ2-7; size: once; D: TRBD1; V: TRBV6-5; CDR3: CASSPEGQAYFGQYF; DNA: TGTGCCAGCAGCCCCGAGGGACAGGCCTACTTTGGGCAGTACTTC
J: TRBJ2-1; size: NA; D: NA; V: TRBV12-5; CDR3: CASGLVLSSNYNEQFF; DNA: TGTGCTAGTGGTTTGGTACTTAGCAGCAACTACAATGAGCAGTTCTTC
J: TRBJ2-3; size: NA; D: TRBD2; V: TRBV13; CDR3: CASSSIAGGDTQYF; DNA: TGTGCCAGCAGCTCCATAGCGGGAGGAGATACGCAGTATTTT
J: TRBJ1-1; size: NA; D: TRBD1; V: TRBV6-5; CDR3: CASRLDRVSEAFF; DNA: TGTGCCAGCAGATTAGACAGGGTGTCTGAAGCTTTCTTT
J: TRBJ2-7; size: NA; D: NA; V: TRBV3-1/TRBV3-2; CDR3: CASRDIQGYEQYF; DNA: TGTGCCAGCAGGGACATCCAGGGCTACGAGCAGTACTTC
J: TRBJ2-2; size: NA; D: NA; V: TRBV29-1; CDR3: CSVDGLPATGELFF; DNA: TGCAGCGTTGACGGACTCCCGGCCACCGGGGAGCTGTTTTTT
J: TRBJ1-4; size: NA; D: TRBD1; V: TRBV6-6; CDR3: CASSGTATNEKLFF; DNA: TGTGCCAGCAGTGGGACAGCAACTAATGAAAAACTGTTTTTT
J: TRBJ2-7; size: NA; D: NA; V: TRBV7-6; CDR3: CASSLVRSEDGGAYEQYF; DNA: TGTGCCAGCAGCTTAGTAAGGTCAGAGGACGGTGGAGCCTACGAGCAGTACTTC
J: TRBJ2-2; size: few; D: TRBD1; V: TRBV11-2; CDR3: CASSSIQGQGVPGELFF; DNA: TGTGCCAGCAGCTCCATTCAGGGACAGGGGGTCCCCGGGGAGCTGTTTTTT
J: TRBJ1-2; size: NA; D: NA; V: TRBV7-6; CDR3: CASSLAHYRTAFYGYTF; DNA: TGTGCCAGCAGCTTAGCGCATTACAGGACGGCTTTCTATGGCTACACCTTC
J: TRBJ2-3; size: NA; D: NA; V: TRBV7-2; CDR3: CASSLQGTDTQYF; DNA: TGTGCCAGCAGCCTACAGGGAACAGATACGCAGTATTTT
J: TRBJ1-1; size: NA; D: NA; V: TRBV19; CDR3: CASRYSYNMNTEAFF; DNA: TGTGCCAGTAGATATAGTTATAACATGAACACTGAAGCTTTCTTT
J: TRBJ2-7; size: once; D: TRBD2; V: TRBV14; CDR3: CASSQDLAGVGEQYF; DNA: TGTGCCAGCAGCCAAGATCTAGCGGGAGTCGGTGAGCAGTACTTC
J: TRBJ1-1; size: NA; D: TRBD1; V: TRBV11-1; CDR3: CASSPPDRENTEAFF; DNA: TGTGCCAGCAGCCCACCGGACAGGGAGAACACTGAAGCTTTCTTT
J: TRBJ2-3; size: once; D: TRBD2; V: TRBV6-5; CDR3: CASSGLDPTDTQYF; DNA: TGTGCCAGCAGCGGACTAGATCCCACAGATACGCAGTATTTT
J: TRBJ2-1; size: NA; D: NA; V: TRBV11-3; CDR3: CASSLFGGDDNEQFF; DNA: TGTGCCAGCAGCTTATTTGGGGGAGACGACAATGAGCAGTTCTTC
J: TRBJ2-2; size: NA; D: NA; V: TRBV27; CDR3: CASSTANTGELFF; DNA: TGTGCCAGCAGTACCGCGAACACCGGGGAGCTGTTTTTT
J: TRBJ2-5; size: NA; D: NA; V: TRBV7-9; CDR3: CASSFRAETQYF; DNA: TGTGCCAGCAGCTTTAGGGCAGAGACCCAGTACTTC
J: TRBJ1-5; size: NA; D: NA; V: TRBV5-1; CDR3: CASSLEVNQPQHF; DNA: TGCGCCAGCAGCTTGGAAGTAAATCAGCCCCAGCATTTT
J: TRBJ2-7; size: NA; D: NA; V: TRBV27; CDR3: CASASQGFSYEQYF; DNA: TGTGCCAGCGCTTCACAGGGTTTTTCCTACGAGCAGTACTTC
J: TRBJ2-1; size: NA; D: TRBD2; V: TRBV2; CDR3: CASSELAGGHSYNEQFF; DNA: TGTGCCAGCAGTGAATTGGCGGGAGGTCACTCCTACAATGAGCAGTTCTTC
J: TRBJ1-4; size: once; D: TRBD1; V: TRBV7-8; CDR3: CASSSGGGIVNEKLFF; DNA: TGTGCCAGCAGCTCAGGGGGGGGGATAGTTAATGAAAAACTGTTTTTT
J: TRBJ1-5; size: once; D: NA; V: TRBV7-9; CDR3: CASSPSPGQPQHF; DNA: TGTGCCAGCAGCCCCTCCCCCGGTCAGCCCCAGCATTTT
J: TRBJ1-2; size: NA; D: NA; V: TRBV10-3; CDR3: CAISVGVRNYGYTF; DNA: TGTGCCATCAGTGTAGGGGTCCGTAACTATGGCTACACCTTC
J: TRBJ2-1; size: once; D: TRBD1; V: TRBV19; CDR3: CASRGDSSYNEQFF; DNA: TGTGCCAGTAGGGGGGACAGCTCCTACAATGAGCAGTTCTTC
J: TRBJ2-1; size: NA; D: TRBD2; V: TRBV7-9; CDR3: CASSLTSSNEQFF; DNA: TGTGCCAGCAGCTTGACTAGCAGTAATGAGCAGTTCTTC
J: TRBJ2-5; size: NA; D: NA; V: TRBV5-5; CDR3: CASSPAWDQETQYF; DNA: TGTGCCAGCAGCCCAGCTTGGGATCAAGAGACCCAGTACTTC
J: TRBJ2-7; size: few; D: TRBD1; V: TRBV6-6; CDR3: CASSYSGTGPYEQYF; DNA: TGTGCCAGCAGTTACTCTGGGACAGGTCCTTACGAGCAGTACTTC
J: TRBJ1-2; size: NA; D: TRBD1; V: TRBV7-6; CDR3: CASSPRGQGGYGYTF; DNA: TGTGCCAGCAGCCCGCGGGGACAGGGGGGCTATGGCTACACCTTC
J: TRBJ1-4; size: NA; D: NA; V: TRBV29-1; CDR3: CSVESTNEKLFF; DNA: TGCAGCGTCGAATCAACTAATGAAAAACTGTTTTTT
J: TRBJ1-4; size: NA; D: NA; V: TRBV27; CDR3: CASSLSLGATNEKLFF; DNA: TGTGCCAGCAGTTTATCGTTAGGGGCGACTAATGAAAAACTGTTTTTT